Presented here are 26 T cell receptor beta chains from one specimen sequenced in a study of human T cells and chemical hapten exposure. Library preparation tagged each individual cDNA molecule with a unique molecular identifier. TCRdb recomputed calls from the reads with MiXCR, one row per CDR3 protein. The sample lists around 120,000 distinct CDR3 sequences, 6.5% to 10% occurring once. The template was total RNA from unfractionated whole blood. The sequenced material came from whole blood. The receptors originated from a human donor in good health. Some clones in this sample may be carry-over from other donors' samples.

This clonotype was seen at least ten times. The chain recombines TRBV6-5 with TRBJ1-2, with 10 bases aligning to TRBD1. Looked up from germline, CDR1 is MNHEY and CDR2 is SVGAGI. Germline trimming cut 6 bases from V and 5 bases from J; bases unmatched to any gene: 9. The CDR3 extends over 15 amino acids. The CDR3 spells CASRTGDRGIYGYTF. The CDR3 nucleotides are TGTGCCAGCAGAACCGGGGACAGGGGAATATATGGCTACACCTTC.

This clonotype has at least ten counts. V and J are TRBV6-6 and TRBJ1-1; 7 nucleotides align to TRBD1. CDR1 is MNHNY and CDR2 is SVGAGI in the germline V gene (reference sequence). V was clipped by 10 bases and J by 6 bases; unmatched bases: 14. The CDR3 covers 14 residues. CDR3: CATRTTGISSEAFF. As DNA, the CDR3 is TGTGCCACCCGGACGACAGGGATTTCCTCTGAAGCTTTCTTT.

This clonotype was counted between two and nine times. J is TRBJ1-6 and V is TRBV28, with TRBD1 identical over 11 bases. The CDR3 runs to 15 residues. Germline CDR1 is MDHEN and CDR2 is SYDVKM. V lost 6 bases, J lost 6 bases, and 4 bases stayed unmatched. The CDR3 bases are TGTGCCAGCAGCCGCGGGACAGGGGGTAATTCACCCCTCCACTTT. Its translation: CASSRGTGGNSPLHF.

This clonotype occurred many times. CDR3 sequence reads: CASSPRTSGSSTDTQYF. CDR3 nucleotides: TGTGCCAGCAGCCCCCGGACTAGCGGGAGTAGCACAGATACGCAGTATTTT. The chain carries TRBV7-6 and TRBJ2-3, with 13 bases fitting TRBD2. CDR3 size: 17 residues. Germline lookup yields CDR1 SGHVS and CDR2 FNYEAQ. J lost 0 bases, V lost 5 bases, and 5 bases had no gene match.

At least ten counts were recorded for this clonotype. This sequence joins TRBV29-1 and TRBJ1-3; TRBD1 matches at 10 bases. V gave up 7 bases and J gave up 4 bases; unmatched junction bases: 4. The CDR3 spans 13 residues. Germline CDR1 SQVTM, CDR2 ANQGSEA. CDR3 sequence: CSAGTGAGNTIYF. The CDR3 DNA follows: TGCAGCGCCGGGACAGGGGCGGGAAACACCATATATTTT.

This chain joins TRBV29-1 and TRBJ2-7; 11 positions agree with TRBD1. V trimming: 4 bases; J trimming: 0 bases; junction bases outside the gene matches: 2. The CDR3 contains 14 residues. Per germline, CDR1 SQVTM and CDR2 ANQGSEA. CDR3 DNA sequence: TGCAGCGTTGGGGGGACAGGGGGCTCCTACGAGCAGTACTTC. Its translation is CSVGGTGGSYEQYF.

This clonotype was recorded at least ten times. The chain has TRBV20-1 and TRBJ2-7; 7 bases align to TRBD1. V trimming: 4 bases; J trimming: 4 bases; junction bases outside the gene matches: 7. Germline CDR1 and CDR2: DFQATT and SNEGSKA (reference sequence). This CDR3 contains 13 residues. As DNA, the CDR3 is TGCAGTGCTATGACAGGGAAGGTGTACGAGCAGTACTTC. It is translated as CSAMTGKVYEQYF.

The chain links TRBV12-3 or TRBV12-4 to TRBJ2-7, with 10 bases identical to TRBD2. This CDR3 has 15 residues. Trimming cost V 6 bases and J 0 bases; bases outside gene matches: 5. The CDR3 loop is CASSPGLAVSYEQYF. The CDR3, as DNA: TGTGCCAGCAGCCCCGGACTAGCGGTCTCCTACGAGCAGTACTTC.

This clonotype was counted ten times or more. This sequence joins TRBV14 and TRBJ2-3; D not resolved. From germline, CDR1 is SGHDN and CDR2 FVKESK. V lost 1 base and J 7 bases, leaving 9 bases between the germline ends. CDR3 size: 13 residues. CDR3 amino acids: CASSQGVTNTQYF. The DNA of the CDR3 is TGTGCCAGCAGCCAAGGAGTAACCAATACGCAGTATTTT. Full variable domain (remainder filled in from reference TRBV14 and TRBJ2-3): EAGVTQFPSHSVIEKGQTVTLRCDPISGHDNLYWYRRVMGKEIKFLLHFVKESKQDESGMPNNRFLAERTGGTYSTLKVQPAELEDSGVYFCASSQGVTNTQYFGPGTRLTVL.

CDR3 in DNA: TGTGCCAGCACACAGCGGGGGCCCTCCTACGAGCAGTACTTC. It yields the protein CASTQRGPSYEQYF. The chain is built from TRBV6-2 or TRBV6-3 and TRBJ2-7; 8 bases are shared with TRBD2. J lost 0 bases, V lost 7 bases, and 5 bases had no gene match. Per the germline V gene, CDR1 is MNHEY and CDR2 is SVGEGT. This CDR3 is built from 14 residues.

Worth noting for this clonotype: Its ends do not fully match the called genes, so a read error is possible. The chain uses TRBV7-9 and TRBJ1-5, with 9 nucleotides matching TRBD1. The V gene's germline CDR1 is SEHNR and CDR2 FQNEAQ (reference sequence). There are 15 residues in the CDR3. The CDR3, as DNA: TGTGCCAGCAGCGAGGGACAGGGTATCAATCAGCCCCGGCATTTT. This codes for CASSEGQGINQPRHF.

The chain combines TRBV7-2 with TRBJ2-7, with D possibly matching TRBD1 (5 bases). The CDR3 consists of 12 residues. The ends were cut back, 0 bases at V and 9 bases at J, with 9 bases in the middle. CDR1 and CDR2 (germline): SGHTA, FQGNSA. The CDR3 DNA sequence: TGTGCCAGCAGCTTAGCGCAAAGGGGGCAGTACTTC. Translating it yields CASSLAQRGQYF.

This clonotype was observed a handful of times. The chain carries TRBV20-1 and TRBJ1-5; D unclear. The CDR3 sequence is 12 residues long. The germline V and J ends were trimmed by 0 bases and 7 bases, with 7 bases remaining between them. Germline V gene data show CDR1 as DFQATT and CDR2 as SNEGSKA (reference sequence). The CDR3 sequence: CSARDSAQPQHF. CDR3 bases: TGCAGTGCTAGAGATTCGGCCCAGCCCCAGCATTTT.

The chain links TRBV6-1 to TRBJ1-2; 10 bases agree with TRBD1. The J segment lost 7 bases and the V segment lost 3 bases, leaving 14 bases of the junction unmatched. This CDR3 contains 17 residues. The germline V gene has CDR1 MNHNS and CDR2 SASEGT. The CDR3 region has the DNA TGTGCCAGCAGTGACCGGGACAGGGGAATTCTATTATCTGGCTACACCTTC. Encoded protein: CASSDRDRGILLSGYTF.

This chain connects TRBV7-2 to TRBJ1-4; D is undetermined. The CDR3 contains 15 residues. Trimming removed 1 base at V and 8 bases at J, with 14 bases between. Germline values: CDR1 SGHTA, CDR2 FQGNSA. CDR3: CASSLVWESGEKLFF. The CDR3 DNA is TGTGCCAGCAGCTTAGTTTGGGAGTCCGGCGAAAAACTGTTTTTT.

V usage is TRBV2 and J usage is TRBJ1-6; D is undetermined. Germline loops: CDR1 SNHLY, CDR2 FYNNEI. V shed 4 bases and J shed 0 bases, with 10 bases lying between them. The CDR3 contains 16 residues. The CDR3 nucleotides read TGTGCCAGCAGTGGGGCCACGAGCTCCTATAATTCACCCCTCCACTTT. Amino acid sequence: CASSGATSSYNSPLHF.

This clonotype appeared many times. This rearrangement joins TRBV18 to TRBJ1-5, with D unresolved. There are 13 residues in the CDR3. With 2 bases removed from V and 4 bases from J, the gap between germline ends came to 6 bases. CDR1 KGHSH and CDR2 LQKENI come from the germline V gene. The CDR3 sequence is CASSPKGNQPQHF. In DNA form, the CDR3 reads TGTGCCAGCTCACCAAAAGGGAATCAGCCCCAGCATTTT.

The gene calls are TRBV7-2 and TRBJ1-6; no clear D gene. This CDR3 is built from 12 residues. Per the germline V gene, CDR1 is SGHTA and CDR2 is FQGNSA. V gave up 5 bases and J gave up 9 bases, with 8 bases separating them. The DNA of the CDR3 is TGTGCCAGCAGCGGGTTGGGTTCACCCCTCCACTTT. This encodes CASSGLGSPLHF.

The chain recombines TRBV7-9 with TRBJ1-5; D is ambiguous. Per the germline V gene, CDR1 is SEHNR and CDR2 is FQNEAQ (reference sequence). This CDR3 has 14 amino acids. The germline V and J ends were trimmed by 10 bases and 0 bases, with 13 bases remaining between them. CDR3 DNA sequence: TGTGCCACTTCGCGGGCGGATAGCAATCAGCCCCAGCATTTT. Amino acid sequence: CATSRADSNQPQHF. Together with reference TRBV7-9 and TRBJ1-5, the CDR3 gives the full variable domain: DTGVSQNPRHKITKRGQNVTFRCDPISEHNRLYWYRQTLGQGPEFLTYFQNEAQLEKSRLLSDRFSAERPKGSFSTLEIQRTEQGDSAMYLCATSRADSNQPQHFGDGTRLSIL.

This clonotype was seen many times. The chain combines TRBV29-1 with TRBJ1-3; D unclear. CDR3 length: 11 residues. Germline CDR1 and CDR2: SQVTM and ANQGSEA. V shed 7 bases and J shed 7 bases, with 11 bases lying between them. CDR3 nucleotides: TGCAGCGCCGGAAATGGGAACACCATATATTTT. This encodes CSAGNGNTIYF.

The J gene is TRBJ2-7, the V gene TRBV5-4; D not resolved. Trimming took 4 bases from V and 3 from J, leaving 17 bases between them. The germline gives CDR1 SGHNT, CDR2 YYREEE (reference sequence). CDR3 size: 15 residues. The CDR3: CASSAGSTDGYEQYF. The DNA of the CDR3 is TGTGCCAGCAGCGCAGGCAGTACGGACGGCTACGAGCAGTACTTC.

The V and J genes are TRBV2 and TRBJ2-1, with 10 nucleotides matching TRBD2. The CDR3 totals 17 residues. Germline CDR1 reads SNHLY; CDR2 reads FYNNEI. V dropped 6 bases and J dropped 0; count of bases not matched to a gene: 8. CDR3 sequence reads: CASSRTSGASSYNEQFF. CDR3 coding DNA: TGTGCCAGCAGCAGGACTAGCGGCGCCAGCTCCTACAATGAGCAGTTCTTC.

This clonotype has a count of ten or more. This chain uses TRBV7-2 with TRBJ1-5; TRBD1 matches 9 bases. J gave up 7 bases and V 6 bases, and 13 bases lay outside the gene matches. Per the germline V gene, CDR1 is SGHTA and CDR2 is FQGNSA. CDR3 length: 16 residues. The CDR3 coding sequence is TGTGCCAGCAGTTTATTTCCGGGACAGGGCAGCCAGCCCCAGCATTTT. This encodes CASSLFPGQGSQPQHF.

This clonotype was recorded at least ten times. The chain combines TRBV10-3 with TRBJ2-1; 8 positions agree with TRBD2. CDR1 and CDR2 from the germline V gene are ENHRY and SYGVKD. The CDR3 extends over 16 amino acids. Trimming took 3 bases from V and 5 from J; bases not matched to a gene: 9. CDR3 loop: CAISESPGTRNNEQFF. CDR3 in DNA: TGTGCCATCAGTGAAAGTCCCGGGACTAGGAACAATGAGCAGTTCTTC.

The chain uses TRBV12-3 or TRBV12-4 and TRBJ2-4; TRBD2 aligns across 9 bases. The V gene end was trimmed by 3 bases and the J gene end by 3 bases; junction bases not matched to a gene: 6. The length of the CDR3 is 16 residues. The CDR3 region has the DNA TGTGCCAGCAGTTTGTCTAGCGGGAAGCACAAAAACATTCAGTACTTC. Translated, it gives CASSLSSGKHKNIQYF.

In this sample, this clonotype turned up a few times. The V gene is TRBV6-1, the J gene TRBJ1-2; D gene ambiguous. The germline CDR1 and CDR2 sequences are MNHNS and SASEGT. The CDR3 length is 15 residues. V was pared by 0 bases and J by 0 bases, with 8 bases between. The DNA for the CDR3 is TGTGCCAGCAGTGAAGCCCCAGGAGCTAACTATGGCTACACCTTC. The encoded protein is CASSEAPGANYGYTF.